These 21 T cell receptor beta chains were all obtained from the same sample, sequenced in a study of cytomegalovirus exposure and HLA in healthy donors. It was with 60 Vbeta and 13 Jbeta primers that the PCR ran. This table comes from immunoSEQ multiplex PCR, and its TCRdb copy is limited to in-frame clones, with some not included. The sample records 150,000 to 200,000 clones, roughly 80% being singletons. Source material: PBMCs. The receptors here all came from a female donor in good health and CMV-seronegative.

The chain recombines TRBV5-1 with TRBJ1-2; D perhaps matches TRBD1 (5 bases). The V end was cut by 0 bases, the J end by 4 bases, with 13 bases between. Per germline, CDR1 SGHRS and CDR2 YFSETQ. CDR3 length equals 15 residues. The CDR3 nucleotides read TGCGCCAGCAGCTTGGAGGTAGGGGTTGGCTATGGCTACACCTTC. It encodes CASSLEVGVGYGYTF.

The V gene is TRBV6-5, the J gene TRBJ1-2; D is possibly TRBD1 (5 bases). CDR1 and CDR2 from the germline V gene are MNHEY and SVGAGI. The CDR3 covers 14 residues. Trimming removed 2 bases from V and 8 bases from J, with 15 bases in between. The CDR3 loop reads CASSYTTLTGGYTF. The CDR3 coding sequence is TGTGCCAGCAGTTACACCACCCTCACAGGCGGCTACACCTTC.

V gene TRBV7-9 combines with J gene TRBJ2-7; no firm D call. V was pared by 2 bases and J by 5 bases, with 10 bases between. CDR3 size: 13 residues. Germline CDR1 reads SEHNR; CDR2 reads FQNEAQ (reference sequence). CDR3 amino acids: CASSLFQADEQYF. The CDR3 nucleotides read TGTGCCAGCAGCTTATTCCAGGCCGACGAGCAGTACTTC.

The chain is built from TRBV11-3 and TRBJ1-1; 7 positions agree with TRBD1. Trimming took 2 bases from V and 7 from J; bases not matched to a gene: 1. Germline CDR1 SGHNT, CDR2 YENEEA. This CDR3 has 12 residues. The DNA for the CDR3 is TGTGCCAGCAGCTTACGGGACAGTGAAGCTTTCTTT. Encoded protein: CASSLRDSEAFF.

This clone showed up just a few times. This chain uses TRBV30 with TRBJ1-5; D call uncertain. Trimming pared 2 bases from V and 2 bases from J, leaving 7 bases between. This CDR3 spans 13 amino acids. Germline V CDR1 and CDR2: GTSNPN, SVGIG (reference sequence). This CDR3 reads CAWSSVGNQPQHF. For the CDR3, the DNA is TGTGCCTGGAGTTCGGTGGGCAATCAGCCCCAGCATTTT.

The chain joins TRBV19 to TRBJ2-1; D might be TRBD1 (5 bases). Trimming cost V 7 bases and J 9 bases, with 16 bases left between them. Germline V gives CDR1 LNHDA, CDR2 SQIVND (reference sequence). CDR3 size: 13 residues. CDR3 in DNA: TGTGCCAGTACCTCAATGGGTGGGGCTGAGCAGTTCTTC. The encoded protein is CASTSMGGAEQFF.

The chain carries TRBV28 and TRBJ1-2; TRBD1 agrees at 8 bases. This CDR3 contains 15 residues. V shed 9 bases, J shed 4 bases, and the junction held 13 bases outside the gene matches. Germline values: CDR1 MDHEN, CDR2 SYDVKM. The CDR3 DNA sequence: TGTGCCAGTCTTCCAGGGGGCGCTTTTGGCTATGGCTACACCTTC. The encoded protein is CASLPGGAFGYGYTF.

V and J are TRBV2 and TRBJ2-2; 7 bases are a match to TRBD2. V shed 7 bases, J shed 2 bases, and the junction held 7 bases outside the gene matches. The germline V gene has CDR1 SNHLY and CDR2 FYNNEI. The length of the CDR3 is 15 residues. The CDR3 DNA follows: TGTGCCAGCAAAAAGGCTAGCGGCAACACCGGGGAGCTGTTTTTT. Encoded protein: CASKKASGNTGELFF.

This chain joins TRBV14 and TRBJ2-2, with D unclear. This CDR3 spans 14 amino acids. In germline, CDR1 is SGHDN, CDR2 FVKESK. Trimming took off 2 bases at V and 1 base at J, with 5 bases between the two ends. The DNA of the CDR3 is TGTGCCAGCAGCCAAACACGGAACACCGGGGAGCTGTTTTTT. Its translation: CASSQTRNTGELFF.

The gene calls are TRBV18 and TRBJ1-1; D unresolved. Looked up from germline, CDR1 is KGHSH and CDR2 is LQKENI. V was cut by 5 bases and J by 4 bases, with 17 bases left in between. This CDR3 contains 15 residues. CDR3 coding DNA: TGTGCCAGCTCATCCCAGACTAGAGGAGGCACTGAAGCTTTCTTT. The encoded protein is CASSSQTRGGTEAFF.

CDR3 nucleotides: TGTGCCAGCAGCCCGGACAGGTGGAACACTGAAGCTTTCTTT. It specifies CASSPDRWNTEAFF. The rearrangement links TRBV5-6 to TRBJ1-1; 7 bases map to TRBD1. The CDR3 totals 14 residues. The junction had 4 bases not matched to a gene; V was cut back by 4 bases and J by 1 base. Per the germline V gene, CDR1 is SGHDT and CDR2 is YYEEEE. Combining the CDR3 with reference TRBV5-6 and TRBJ1-1 gives the whole variable domain DAGVTQSPTHLIKTRGQQVTLRCSPKSGHDTVSWYQQALGQGPQFIFQYYEEEERQRGNFPDRFSGHQFPNYSSELNVNALLLGDSALYLCASSPDRWNTEAFFGQGTRLTVV.

V and J are TRBV5-5 and TRBJ2-5, with TRBD1 identical over 7 bases. With 2 bases clipped from V and 3 bases from J, the junction kept 1 base outside the gene matches. Germline V lookup: CDR1 SGHKS, CDR2 YYEKEE (reference sequence). CDR3 size: 13 residues. The CDR3 DNA reads TGTGCCAGCAGCTTTACAGGGGAAGAGACCCAGTACTTC. This sequence encodes CASSFTGEETQYF.

This clone was observed many times. The V and J genes are TRBV4-3 and TRBJ2-5; 11 bases match TRBD2. The V gene's germline CDR1 is LGHNA and CDR2 YSLEER. The trim removed 0 bases at V and 6 bases at J, leaving 6 bases unmatched. This CDR3 contains 16 residues. The CDR3 spells CASSQELAGGEKTQYF. The CDR3 nucleotides read TGCGCCAGCAGCCAAGAGCTAGCGGGAGGTGAAAAGACCCAGTACTTC.

This chain joins TRBV27 and TRBJ2-7, with TRBD1 as a possible D gene (6 bases). The CDR3 loop spans 13 amino acids. The germline CDR1 and CDR2 sequences are MNHEY and SMNVEV (reference sequence). V was trimmed by 4 bases and J by 3 bases, leaving 10 bases between them. The CDR3 here is CASSYRAVYEQYF. CDR3 bases: TGTGCCAGCAGTTACAGGGCGGTCTACGAGCAGTACTTC.

CDR3 in amino acids: CASSLRLADLNEQFF. Written as DNA, the CDR3 is TGTGCCAGCAGCTTGCGGCTAGCAGACCTCAATGAGCAGTTCTTC. The chain combines TRBV5-4 with TRBJ2-1, with a weak D call TRBD2 (5 bases). Germline V gene data show CDR1 as SGHNT and CDR2 as YYREEE (reference sequence). The CDR3 totals 15 residues. V was shortened by 1 base and J by 6 bases, with 14 bases between the two germline ends.

This chain joins TRBV28 and TRBJ2-7, with D possibly matching TRBD1 (5 bases). This CDR3 contains 13 residues. Trimming cost V 5 bases and J 1 base, with 9 bases left between them. Germline V gene lookup returns CDR1 MDHEN and CDR2 SYDVKM. This CDR3 reads CASSVTVSYEQYF. The CDR3 nucleotides read TGTGCCAGCAGTGTGACAGTATCCTACGAGCAGTACTTC.

A single count supports this clone. J is TRBJ2-5 and V is TRBV1; the table names TRBD1, a call not compared with the DNA. TRBV1 is noted as a pseudogene. The CDR3 spans 16 residues. The CDR3 sequence: CTSSQEVGAIGETQYF. The CDR3 DNA reads TGCACCAGCAGCCAAGAAGTGGGGGCCATTGGAGAGACCCAGTACTTC.

This clone was detected a few times. The same CDR3 can be traced to other DNA sequences in this sample. The gene calls are TRBV7-3 and TRBJ2-5; tentative D call: TRBD1 (6 bases). Germline CDR1 and CDR2: SGHTA and FQGTGA. This CDR3 contains 14 residues. V was clipped by 5 bases and J by 2 bases, with 12 bases between them. CDR3 in DNA: TGTGCCAGCAGCCCGACAGGACTGCAAGAGACCCAGTACTTC. This translates into CASSPTGLQETQYF.

This chain joins TRBV11-2 and TRBJ1-2; 8 bases align to TRBD1. CDR1 and CDR2 from the germline V gene are SGHAT and FQNNGV. J lost 4 bases, V lost 5 bases, and 9 bases had no gene match. CDR3 size: 15 residues. CDR3 region: CASSVSGGVFYGYTF. The CDR3, as DNA: TGTGCCAGCAGCGTATCAGGGGGCGTATTCTATGGCTACACCTTC.

This rearrangement joins TRBV4-1 to TRBJ2-7, with D tentatively TRBD1 (6 bases). V lost 4 bases and J 3 bases, leaving 16 bases between the germline ends. The CDR3 consists of 15 residues. CDR1 and CDR2 (germline): MGHRA, YSYEKL. The CDR3: CASSRLPQGNYEQYF. The CDR3 bases are TGCGCCAGCAGCCGCCTCCCCCAGGGGAACTACGAGCAGTACTTC.

V gene TRBV18 combines with J gene TRBJ2-1; TRBD2 matches at 10 bases. CDR1 KGHSH and CDR2 LQKENI come from the germline V gene. The CDR3 sequence is 17 residues long. V dropped 2 bases and J dropped 7; count of bases not matched to a gene: 11. CDR3 sequence reads: CASSPKASGGGSNEQFF. CDR3 bases: TGTGCCAGCTCACCAAAGGCTAGCGGGGGAGGGTCAAATGAGCAGTTCTTC.